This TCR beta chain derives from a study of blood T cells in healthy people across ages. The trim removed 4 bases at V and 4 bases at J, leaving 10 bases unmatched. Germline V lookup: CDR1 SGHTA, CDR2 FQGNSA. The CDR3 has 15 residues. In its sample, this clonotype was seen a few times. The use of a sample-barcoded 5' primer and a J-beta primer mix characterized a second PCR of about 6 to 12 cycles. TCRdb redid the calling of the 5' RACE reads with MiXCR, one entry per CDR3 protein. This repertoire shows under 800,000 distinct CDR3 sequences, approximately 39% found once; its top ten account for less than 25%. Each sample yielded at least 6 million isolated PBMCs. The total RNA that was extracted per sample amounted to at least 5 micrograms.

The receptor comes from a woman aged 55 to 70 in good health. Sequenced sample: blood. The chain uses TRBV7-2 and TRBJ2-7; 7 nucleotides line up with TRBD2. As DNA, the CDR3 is TGTGCCAGCAGCTCGCTAAGCGGGGTTGTGTACGAGCAGTACTTC. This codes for CASSSLSGVVYEQYF.